Shown below are 8 T cell receptor beta chains from a single sample sequenced in a study of blood T cell repertoires in COVID-19. Libraries were prepared by immunoSEQ multiplex PCR; TCRdb keeps only in-frame clonotypes and omits some of them. The profile shows 200,000 to 250,000 clones, approximately 80% of them singletons. The material sequenced was PBMCs or T cells enriched from blood (not recorded which). The receptors were gathered from a woman in her fifties or sixties with acute COVID-19.

This clone was counted only a few times. The chain carries TRBV30 and TRBJ2-7; 7 bases align to TRBD1. V shed 5 bases, J shed 4 bases, and the junction held 5 bases outside the gene matches. CDR1 is GTSNPN and CDR2 is SVGIG in the germline V gene (reference sequence). The CDR3 totals 12 residues. The CDR3 DNA sequence: TGTGCCTGGGCGACAGGGTCTTACGAGCAGTACTTC. The encoded protein is CAWATGSYEQYF.

CDR3 amino acids: CASTRQTDTQYF. Written as DNA, the CDR3 is TGTGCCAGCACCCGACAGACAGATACGCAGTATTTT. This chain connects TRBV6-5 to TRBJ2-3; tentative D call: TRBD1 (5 bases). Germline V gene data show CDR1 as MNHEY and CDR2 as SVGAGI. The CDR3 has 12 residues. V was pared by 7 bases and J by 3 bases, with 8 bases between.

In regard to this clone: The junction differs from germline at one of its ends, possibly a read error. The chain uses TRBV7-2 and TRBJ2-1, with 12 nucleotides matching TRBD2. The CDR3 contains 15 residues. Germline values: CDR1 SGHTA, CDR2 FQGNSA. CDR3 sequence (DNA): TGTGCCAGCAGCCTAGCGGGAGGGAGGTACAATGAGCAGTTCTTC. This translates into CASSLAGGRYNEQFF. Combining the CDR3 with reference TRBV7-2 and TRBJ2-1 gives the whole variable domain GAGVSQSPSNKVTEKGKDVELRCDPISGHTALYWYRQSLGQGLEFLIYFQGNSAPDKSGLPSDRFSAERTGGSVSTLTIQRTQQEDSAVYLCASSLAGGRYNEQFFGPGTRLTVL.

The V call is TRBV28, the J call TRBJ2-2, with TRBD1 matching over 9 bases. The germline CDR1 and CDR2 sequences are MDHEN and SYDVKM. V lost 5 bases to trimming and J lost 2 bases; unmatched junction nucleotides: 3. This CDR3 has 15 residues. The CDR3 protein is CASSPGQGNTGELFF. The CDR3 nucleotides read TGTGCCAGCAGTCCGGGACAGGGAAACACCGGGGAGCTGTTTTTT.

The chain combines TRBV28 with TRBJ2-7; tentative D call: TRBD1 (6 bases). Germline lookup yields CDR1 MDHEN and CDR2 SYDVKM. The CDR3 runs to 15 residues. Trimming pared 2 bases from V and 5 bases from J, leaving 16 bases between. CDR3 loop: CASSLIGGRIHEQYF. The CDR3 bases are TGTGCCAGCAGTTTAATAGGGGGACGCATTCACGAGCAGTACTTC.

V is TRBV10-3 and J is TRBJ2-3; 13 nucleotides align to TRBD2. CDR1 and CDR2 from the germline V gene are ENHRY and SYGVKD. With 8 bases clipped from V and 1 base from J, the junction kept 9 bases outside the gene matches. The CDR3 has 17 residues. CDR3 coding DNA: TGTGCCATCGGACTAGCGGGAGTCGGGGGGGGCACAGATACGCAGTATTTT. It translates to CAIGLAGVGGGTDTQYF.

This clone turned up a few times. V is TRBV11-2 and J is TRBJ2-1; 7 bases are a match to TRBD1. Germline V CDR1 and CDR2: SGHAT, FQNNGV. The CDR3 sequence is 14 residues long. The trim removed 7 bases at V and 4 bases at J, leaving 7 bases unmatched. The CDR3 DNA sequence: TGTGCCAGCAACGGGGACAGCCTGTACAATGAGCAGTTCTTC. Translation gives CASNGDSLYNEQFF.

As to this clone: Just one base apart from a much larger clone, this may be a read error. The chain recombines TRBV28 with TRBJ1-1, with 10 bases matching TRBD1. CDR1 and CDR2 from the germline V gene are MDHEN and SYDVKM. This CDR3 spans 14 amino acids. J lost 0 bases, V lost 6 bases, and 1 base had no gene match. As DNA, the CDR3 is TGTGCCAGCAGGGGGACAGGGGTGAACACTGAAGCTTTCTTT. It yields the protein CASRGTGVNTEAFF.